Below, 17 T cell receptor beta chains from the same sample are listed, as sequenced in a study of cytotoxic CD8 clonotypes in ibrutinib-treated CLL. Measured with immunoSEQ multiplex PCR; TCRdb has only the in-frame clones, and not every one. The table has roughly 160,000 clones, 81% seen once. The sequencing here drew on PBMCs, taken after 12 months of ibrutinib treatment. The receptors come from a human donor with chronic lymphocytic leukemia.

This sequence joins TRBV15 and TRBJ1-1; D is unresolved. The CDR3 spans 14 residues. Trimming stripped 0 bases from V and 6 bases from J, with 11 bases between. The V gene's germline CDR1 is LNHNV and CDR2 YYDKDF (reference sequence). The DNA for the CDR3 is TGTGCCACCAGCAGAGATCTCTCGCATTCTGAAGCTTTCTTT. This sequence encodes CATSRDLSHSEAFF.

By share, this clone counts as medium-sized (0.01 to 0.1%). This rearrangement joins TRBV9 to TRBJ2-5; D tentatively reads TRBD1 or TRBD2 (6 bases each). Germline CDR1 and CDR2: SGDLS and YYNGEE. This CDR3 is built from 14 residues. The V and J ends lost 0 bases and 4 bases respectively, with 10 bases between them. CDR3 DNA: TGTGCCAGCAGCGTAGAGGAGGGGGGAGAGACCCAGTACTTC. Amino acids: CASSVEEGGETQYF.

The chain is built from TRBV27 and TRBJ1-2; 9 bases match TRBD1. V trimming: 6 bases; J trimming: 7 bases; junction bases outside the gene matches: 12. Per germline, CDR1 MNHEY and CDR2 SMNVEV (reference sequence). CDR3 size: 15 residues. CDR3: CASRFPGQGVGGYTF. DNA for the CDR3: TGTGCCAGCAGGTTCCCGGGACAGGGAGTGGGTGGCTACACCTTC.

V usage is TRBV7-3 and J usage is TRBJ1-1; D perhaps matches TRBD1 (5 bases). Per the germline V gene, CDR1 is SGHTA and CDR2 is FQGTGA. The CDR3 has 13 residues. In nucleotides, the CDR3 is TGTGCTTCAGGGCGCGATATGAACACTGAAGCTTTCTTT. It codes for CASGRDMNTEAFF.

The CDR3 bases are TGTGCCAGTAGTTTGACTAGCGGGGTAGATACGCAGTATTTT. Its translation is CASSLTSGVDTQYF. V and J are TRBV19 and TRBJ2-3; 11 bases line up with TRBD2. The germline CDR1 and CDR2 sequences are LNHDA and SQIVND (reference sequence). Losses at the gene ends were 5 bases for V and 5 bases for J; bases not matched to a gene: 3. This CDR3 spans 14 amino acids.

The sample holds one count of this clone. V is TRBV6-1 and J is TRBJ2-7; D unresolved. Trimming stripped 6 bases from V and 4 bases from J, with 7 bases between. The V gene's germline CDR1 is MNHNS and CDR2 SASEGT. The CDR3 has 11 residues. DNA for the CDR3: TGTGCCAGCAGGAAAAATTACGAGCAGTACTTC. Encoded protein: CASRKNYEQYF.

This clone appeared a few times. The chain combines TRBV5-8 with TRBJ1-5; D unresolved. CDR3 size: 12 residues. The V and J ends lost 0 bases and 6 bases respectively, with 4 bases between them. The germline V gene has CDR1 SGHTS and CDR2 YDEGEE. CDR3 region: CASSLAGQPQHF. CDR3 bases: TGTGCCAGCAGCTTGGCGGGTCAGCCCCAGCATTTT.

V is TRBV6-6 and J is TRBJ2-2; no clear D gene. The CDR3 spans 12 residues. The V end lost 2 bases, the J end lost 7 bases, and 5 bases lay between the germline ends. Germline loops: CDR1 MNHNY, CDR2 SVGAGI (reference sequence). For the CDR3, the DNA is TGTGCCAGCAGTTACAAGGTCGGGGAGCTGTTTTTT. The encoded protein is CASSYKVGELFF.

The V call is TRBV28, the J call TRBJ1-1; D remains unclear. The CDR3 has 14 amino acids. Germline V lookup: CDR1 MDHEN, CDR2 SYDVKM. V lost 6 bases, J lost 7 bases, and 18 bases lay in between. The CDR3 is CASSFSWGGFEAFF. The CDR3 DNA is TGTGCCAGCAGCTTCTCCTGGGGAGGTTTTGAAGCTTTCTTT.

The chain links TRBV7-2 to TRBJ1-5, with no clear D. The CDR3 covers 15 residues. The germline gives CDR1 SGHTA, CDR2 FQGNSA. Trimming took off 5 bases at V and 7 bases at J, with 18 bases between the two ends. The DNA for the CDR3 is TGTGCCAGCAGCCCAAGTGGGCCTTCGTGGCAGCCCCAGCATTTT. Amino acid sequence: CASSPSGPSWQPQHF.

This clone has just a few counts. Distinct nucleotide sequences in the sample also encode this CDR3. This sequence joins TRBV4-2 and TRBJ1-5; 9 nucleotides match TRBD1. Germline CDR1 and CDR2: LGHNA and YNFKEQ. V shed 2 bases and J 4 bases; nucleotides not matched to a gene: 3. The CDR3 extends over 15 amino acids. The DNA of the CDR3 is TGTGCCAGCAGCCAAACCGGGACAGGGAATCAGCCCCAGCATTTT. Encoded protein: CASSQTGTGNQPQHF.

V is TRBV6-5 and J is TRBJ2-1; D is possibly TRBD2 (6 bases). The CDR3 loop spans 16 amino acids. V dropped 2 bases and J dropped 5 bases, with 16 bases sitting between them. Germline V lookup: CDR1 MNHEY, CDR2 SVGAGI. CDR3 DNA: TGTGCCAGCAGTTACGGGGCGGGACGCCTCCACAATGAGCAGTTCTTC. Amino acid sequence: CASSYGAGRLHNEQFF.

The count of this clone is one. The chain recombines TRBV28 with TRBJ1-1, with unresolved D. CDR1 MDHEN and CDR2 SYDVKM come from the germline V gene. Trimming left V 7 bases short and J 8 bases short, with 17 bases between. This CDR3 is 13 amino acids long. The CDR3: CASTSSNFFEAFF. The CDR3 DNA is TGTGCCAGCACCTCCTCGAACTTTTTCGAAGCTTTCTTT.

The chain uses TRBV11-3 and TRBJ2-7; perhaps TRBD1 as D (6 bases). The CDR3 runs 14 residues. CDR1 is SGHNT and CDR2 is YENEEA in the germline V gene. The V and J ends lost 5 bases and 1 base respectively, with 12 bases between them. The CDR3 DNA reads TGTGCCAGCAGCCTTACGGACAGATCCTACGAGCAGTACTTC. This sequence encodes CASSLTDRSYEQYF.

The rearrangement joins TRBV6-6 to TRBJ1-4, with D perhaps matching TRBD1 (6 bases). V was cut by 2 bases and J by 8 bases, with 12 bases left in between. The CDR3 has 14 residues. Germline V lookup: CDR1 MNHNY, CDR2 SVGAGI (reference sequence). CDR3 nucleotide sequence: TGTGCCAGCAGTTACGGGCAGGGGAAGGAAAAACTGTTTTTT. Translation gives CASSYGQGKEKLFF.

The chain combines TRBV9 with TRBJ2-5; 9 positions agree with TRBD2. Germline CDR1 reads SGDLS; CDR2 reads YYNGEE. This CDR3 comprises 18 residues. V was clipped by 0 bases and J by 3 bases; unmatched bases: 12. The CDR3 spells CASSVGQRGVPGEETQYF. As DNA, the CDR3 is TGTGCCAGCAGCGTAGGTCAGCGGGGGGTACCAGGGGAAGAGACCCAGTACTTC.

The chain has TRBV6-5 and TRBJ2-4, with D perhaps matching TRBD2 (6 bases). Between the trimmed V and J ends, which lost 6 bases and 0 bases, there was a span of 12 bases. The CDR3 is made up of 15 amino acids. The germline CDR1 and CDR2 sequences are MNHEY and SVGAGI. This CDR3 reads CASSYSGLAKNIQYF. DNA of the CDR3: TGTGCCAGCAGCTACAGCGGGCTAGCCAAAAACATTCAGTACTTC.